This TCR beta chain was documented in a study of vaccination and CD4 T cells after COVID-19. Broader study findings: Convalescent patients had 304 of 307 vaccine-specific clones showing spike mono-reactivity.

V dropped 7 bases and J dropped 0 bases, with 6 bases sitting between them. The length of the CDR3 is 12 residues. Germline V CDR1 and CDR2: LNHDA, SQIVND (reference sequence). Oncomine TCR Beta short-read sequencing was applied to DNA from cultured CD4+ T cells. TCRdb re-analysed the PCR reads in MiXCR, keeping a single row per CDR3 protein. The data show 5,500 to 9,000 distinct CDR3 sequences, roughly 25% seen once. Regarding this clonotype: Antigen unknown.

Indicated treatment: approximately nine-day PBMC culture with coronavirus spike peptide pools or control peptides (ViraFEST assay). After expanding antigen-specific T cells with peptide pools, ViraFEST sequenced their TCRs. This sequence was found in a human donor who had recovered from COVID-19. The material sequenced was CD4+ T cells from blood, cultured in vitro, taken after SARS-CoV-2 vaccination. The V and J genes are TRBV19 and TRBJ1-1; no firm D call. CDR3 residues: CASKGMNTEAFF. CDR3 sequence (DNA): TGTGCCAGTAAAGGCATGAACACTGAAGCTTTCTTT.